These 29 T cell receptor beta chains were sequenced from one sample in a study of identical twins. TCRdb recomputed calls from the 5' RACE reads with MiXCR, one row per CDR3 protein. In the table there are 350,000 to 500,000 distinct CDR3 sequences, about 18% of which are singletons. The sample was naive T cells sorted from blood. These receptors were obtained from a man aged 50 or older in good health.

This clonotype was counted many times. The V and J genes are TRBV6-2 or TRBV6-3 and TRBJ2-3; no clear D gene. The V gene lost 8 bases and the J gene lost 6 bases, with 18 bases spanning the gap. This CDR3 region has 14 residues. Germline V gene data show CDR1 as MNHEY and CDR2 as SVGEGT. The CDR3 bases are TGTGCCAGCTTTGGCGCCCCAAGTTGGGATACGCAGTATTTT. Translation: CASFGAPSWDTQYF.

The chain combines TRBV5-8 with TRBJ2-7; 8 positions match TRBD2. Germline V lookup: CDR1 SGHTS, CDR2 YDEGEE. This CDR3 region has 16 residues. Unmatched junction bases numbered 13, after V lost 6 bases and J lost 2 bases. CDR3 loop: CASKGIKAGETYEQYF. CDR3 coding DNA: TGTGCCAGCAAGGGGATAAAAGCGGGAGAAACCTACGAGCAGTACTTC.

The genes are TRBV9 and TRBJ1-2; no reliable D call. Germline V gene sequence: CDR1 SGDLS, CDR2 YYNGEE. The length of the CDR3 is 15 residues. Trimming took off 0 bases at V and 0 bases at J, with 9 bases between the two ends. The CDR3 DNA reads TGTGCCAGCAGCGTAGTCGGCAGATCTAACTATGGCTACACCTTC. Protein: CASSVVGRSNYGYTF.

This clonotype was counted only a few times. The V and J genes are TRBV5-8 and TRBJ2-1; D is unclear. Between the trimmed V and J ends, which lost 5 bases and 13 bases, there was a span of 19 bases. The CDR3 totals 13 residues. The germline CDR1 and CDR2 sequences are SGHTS and YDEGEE. Here the CDR3 DNA reads TGTGCCAGCAGTTTAAACCCACAACCACCACAGTTCTTC. It specifies CASSLNPQPPQFF. The whole variable domain, remainder taken from reference TRBV5-8 and TRBJ2-1, is EAGVTQSPTHLIKTRGQQATLRCSPISGHTSVYWYQQALGLGLQFLLWYDEGEERNRGNFPPRFSGRQFPNYSSELNVNALELEDSALYLCASSLNPQPPQFFGPGTRLTVL.

This clonotype appeared many times. This chain joins TRBV7-8 and TRBJ2-7; 8 positions match TRBD2. The CDR3 consists of 16 residues. The junction had 13 bases not matched to a gene; V was cut back by 4 bases and J by 5 bases. From germline, CDR1 is SGHVS and CDR2 FQNEAQ. The CDR3 sequence is CASSYFSGGAADEQYF. The CDR3 nucleotides read TGTGCCAGCAGCTATTTCTCGGGGGGGGCCGCAGACGAGCAGTACTTC.

This CDR3 reads CASRHEETQYF. DNA for the CDR3: TGCGCCAGCAGACATGAAGAGACCCAGTACTTC. V gene TRBV5-1 combines with J gene TRBJ2-5; D unresolved. This CDR3 comprises 11 residues. The germline V gene has CDR1 SGHRS and CDR2 YFSETQ. V lost 5 bases and J lost 3, with 5 bases in between.

This clonotype has just a few counts. V and J are TRBV6-1 and TRBJ2-7; tentatively, D is TRBD2 (6 bases). Per germline, CDR1 MNHNS and CDR2 SASEGT. The CDR3 totals 13 residues. The V end was cut by 6 bases, the J end by 6 bases, with 15 bases between. The CDR3 coding sequence is TGTGCCAGCAGCCCGGGAGCAGCCCGCGAGCAGTACTTC. It specifies CASSPGAAREQYF.

This clonotype was counted only a few times. A clone one base away is much larger, so this may be a read error. The chain is built from TRBV30 and TRBJ1-6; D is ambiguous. Germline assignment: CDR1 GTSNPN and CDR2 SVGIG (reference sequence). The CDR3 has 12 residues. The V end lost 4 bases, the J end lost 10 bases, and 11 bases lay between the germline ends. The CDR3 DNA reads TGTGCCTGGAACTCGGGGAGGTCACCCCTCCACTTT. This sequence encodes CAWNSGRSPLHF.

This clonotype showed up just a few times. This chain joins TRBV11-2 and TRBJ2-2; TRBD2 matches at 10 bases. The CDR3 totals 17 residues. J was trimmed by 0 bases and V by 1 base; bases with no gene match: 2. Germline assignment: CDR1 SGHAT and CDR2 FQNNGV. This chain's CDR3 is CASSLASGGANTGELFF. CDR3 coding DNA: TGTGCCAGCAGCTTAGCTAGCGGGGGAGCGAACACCGGGGAGCTGTTTTTT.

The chain links TRBV3-1 to TRBJ1-2, with D perhaps matching TRBD1 (5 bases). Per the germline V gene, CDR1 is LGHDT and CDR2 is YNNKEL (reference sequence). The V end was cut by 0 bases, the J end by 4 bases, with 12 bases between. The CDR3 extends over 15 amino acids. The CDR3 protein is CASSQDVGGGYGYTF. CDR3 nucleotides: TGTGCCAGCAGCCAAGACGTGGGGGGGGGCTATGGCTACACCTTC.

The chain employs TRBV18 and TRBJ1-2, with D possibly TRBD1 on 5 matching bases. The CDR3 loop spans 15 amino acids. Per the germline V gene, CDR1 is KGHSH and CDR2 is LQKENI. V was pared by 0 bases and J by 5 bases, with 13 bases between. The CDR3 DNA reads TGTGCCAGCTCACCACCGTTAATAGGGGATTATGGCTACACCTTC. The encoded protein is CASSPPLIGDYGYTF.

The chain has TRBV12-3 or TRBV12-4 and TRBJ1-5; 7 bases are a match to TRBD1. This CDR3 spans 17 amino acids. V was clipped by 6 bases and J by 2 bases; unmatched bases: 13. The CDR3 nucleotides are TGTGCCAGCAGCTCCTTGTCCGCAGGGGGAGGCAATCAGCCCCAGCATTTT. Amino acid sequence: CASSSLSAGGGNQPQHF.

This clonotype has only a few counts. This chain links TRBV6-1 with TRBJ1-1; unclear D gene. V was cut by 5 bases and J by 0 bases, with 13 bases left in between. Germline-derived CDR1 and CDR2 are MNHNS and SASEGT. The CDR3 has 15 residues. In DNA, the CDR3 is TGTGCCAGCAGTCATACGACCGATTTGAACACTGAAGCTTTCTTT. It translates to CASSHTTDLNTEAFF.

The chain combines TRBV18 with TRBJ2-7; the match to TRBD2 covers 7 bases. J was trimmed by 4 bases and V by 1 base; bases with no gene match: 4. The CDR3 length is 14 residues. Germline V gene lookup returns CDR1 KGHSH and CDR2 LQKENI. CDR3 nucleotides: TGTGCCAGCTCACCACAGGGAGGGGATTACGAGCAGTACTTC. Translating it yields CASSPQGGDYEQYF.

This clonotype has a count of ten or more. The chain employs TRBV7-9 and TRBJ2-1, with TRBD2 matching over 10 bases. J was trimmed by 6 bases and V by 4 bases; bases with no gene match: 9. Per germline, CDR1 SEHNR and CDR2 FQNEAQ (reference sequence). CDR3 length equals 16 residues. The CDR3 DNA sequence: TGTGCCAGCAGCTCGGTGTTTCTAGCGGGGGTCAATGAGCAGTTCTTC. Its protein product is CASSSVFLAGVNEQFF.

This chain connects TRBV28 to TRBJ2-3, with D perhaps given as TRBD1 or TRBD2 (5 bases each). The V gene lost 2 bases and the J gene lost 4 bases, with 10 bases spanning the gap. CDR1 and CDR2 from the germline V gene are MDHEN and SYDVKM. This CDR3 has 14 residues. The CDR3 sequence is CASSLIGAPDTQYF. The CDR3 nucleotides are TGTGCCAGCAGTTTAATCGGGGCCCCAGATACGCAGTATTTT. The variable domain in full, completed from reference TRBV28 and TRBJ2-3, reads DVKVTQSSRYLVKRTGEKVFLECVQDMDHENMFWYRQDPGLGLRLIYFSYDVKMKEKGDIPEGYSVSREKKERFSLILESASTNQTSMYLCASSLIGAPDTQYFGPGTRLTVL.

This clonotype was found a few times. The chain has TRBV18 and TRBJ2-1; 11 bases are shared with TRBD2. V lost 6 bases, J lost 6 bases, and 13 bases stayed unmatched. Germline V CDR1 and CDR2: KGHSH, LQKENI. The CDR3 contains 17 residues. The CDR3 DNA follows: TGTGCCAGCTCCCCTCCCGGGACTAGCGGCAGATTCAATGAGCAGTTCTTC. Its translation: CASSPPGTSGRFNEQFF. Full variable domain (rest looked up from reference TRBV18 and TRBJ2-1): NAGVMQNPRHLVRRRGQEARLRCSPMKGHSHVYWYRQLPEEGLKFMVYLQKENIIDESGMPKERFSAEFPKEGPSILRIQQVVRGDSAAYFCASSPPGTSGRFNEQFFGPGTRLTVL.

This clonotype was observed a handful of times. The chain is built from TRBV5-1 and TRBJ2-3; TRBD2 might be the D (5 bases). The CDR3 contains 14 residues. V lost 2 bases, J lost 4 bases, and 11 bases lay in between. Per germline, CDR1 SGHRS and CDR2 YFSETQ. Written as DNA, the CDR3 is TGCGCCAGCAGCTTATCTAGCCGGGCAGATACGCAGTATTTT. The encoded protein is CASSLSSRADTQYF.

The V and J genes are TRBV7-2 and TRBJ2-3; D is undetermined. The CDR3 runs 12 residues. Germline V gives CDR1 SGHTA, CDR2 FQGNSA. The germline V and J ends were trimmed by 2 bases and 5 bases, with 5 bases remaining between them. The CDR3 is CASSLFRDTQYF. In DNA form, the CDR3 reads TGTGCCAGCAGCTTATTTCGAGATACGCAGTATTTT.

The V gene is TRBV24-1, the J gene TRBJ2-4; D is uncertain. The CDR3 consists of 11 residues. V lost 11 bases, J lost 7 bases, and 11 bases lay in between. Germline-derived CDR1 and CDR2 are KGHDR and SFDVKD. The CDR3 sequence is CANSLYNIQYF. DNA of the CDR3: TGTGCCAACTCCCTCTATAACATTCAGTACTTC.

This clonotype has just a few counts. The V gene is TRBV28, the J gene TRBJ2-7, with D perhaps TRBD1 (7 bases). The CDR3 totals 18 residues. V was cut by 6 bases and J by 2 bases, with 26 bases left in between. Per the germline V gene, CDR1 is MDHEN and CDR2 is SYDVKM. CDR3 loop: CASRPRGYRDRKTYEQYF. CDR3 DNA sequence: TGTGCCAGCAGGCCGCGGGGATACCGGGACAGAAAAACCTACGAGCAGTACTTC.

J is TRBJ2-7 and V is TRBV10-3; tentatively, D is TRBD1 (6 bases). The CDR3 extends over 16 amino acids. Per the germline V gene, CDR1 is ENHRY and CDR2 is SYGVKD. Trimming took off 3 bases at V and 2 bases at J, with 17 bases between the two ends. CDR3 amino acids: CAISDPTRGEAYEQYF. The CDR3 region has the DNA TGTGCCATCAGTGATCCAACCAGGGGCGAGGCCTACGAGCAGTACTTC.

The V and J genes are TRBV10-3 and TRBJ2-2; TRBD1 matches at 12 bases. CDR1 and CDR2 from the germline V gene are ENHRY and SYGVKD. This CDR3 contains 16 residues. After removal of 4 bases from V and 5 bases from J, the junction contained 5 bases not matched to a gene. CDR3 protein: CAISGPGQGATGELFF. CDR3 nucleotide sequence: TGTGCCATCAGTGGGCCGGGACAGGGGGCGACCGGGGAGCTGTTTTTT.

In its sample, this clonotype was seen many times. The chain uses TRBV20-1 and TRBJ2-5; no clear D. The V end lost 5 bases, the J end lost 7 bases, and 17 bases lay between the germline ends. The CDR3 is made up of 13 amino acids. CDR1 and CDR2 (germline): DFQATT, SNEGSKA (reference sequence). The CDR3 coding sequence is TGCAGTGCTTTCCGGACGGGTGCAGCGACCCAGTACTTC. Protein sequence: CSAFRTGAATQYF.

This clonotype was seen more than once but under ten times. The chain joins TRBV6-2 or TRBV6-3 to TRBJ1-6; D remains unclear. This CDR3 region has 13 residues. The V and J ends lost 6 bases and 6 bases respectively, with 9 bases between them. Germline V gives CDR1 MNHEY, CDR2 SVGEGT. The CDR3 DNA reads as TGTGCCAGCAGCTACGAACTTAATTCACCCCTCCACTTT. Translation gives CASSYELNSPLHF.

This clonotype was picked up many times. V gene TRBV4-3 combines with J gene TRBJ2-6; D ambiguous. CDR1 and CDR2 from the germline V gene are LGHNA and YSLEER. The V end was cut by 0 bases, the J end by 3 bases, with 9 bases between. CDR3 length equals 16 residues. The CDR3 loop is CASSQDLGYGANVLTF. The CDR3 DNA follows: TGCGCCAGCAGCCAAGATCTGGGTTATGGGGCCAACGTCCTGACTTTC.

This sequence joins TRBV6-5 and TRBJ1-3; no clear D. The CDR3 sequence is 13 residues long. CDR1 is MNHEY and CDR2 is SVGAGI in the germline V gene. V was shortened by 2 bases and J by 4 bases, with 6 bases between the two germline ends. CDR3 coding DNA: TGTGCCAGCAGTTACGCCGAAGGAAACACCATATATTTT. It yields the protein CASSYAEGNTIYF.

J is TRBJ2-1 and V is TRBV20-1; 7 positions match TRBD2. Germline V lookup: CDR1 DFQATT, CDR2 SNEGSKA (reference sequence). This CDR3 comprises 15 residues. The V segment lost 0 bases and the J segment 9 bases; nucleotides outside the gene matches: 11. CDR3 in amino acids: CSARDYGGSLGEQFF. The CDR3 DNA reads TGCAGTGCTAGAGATTATGGCGGGAGTCTGGGTGAGCAGTTCTTC.

The gene calls are TRBV4-2 and TRBJ2-2, with 7 bases identical to TRBD2. Germline CDR1 LGHNA, CDR2 YNFKEQ. The CDR3 is 15 amino acids. Losses at the gene ends were 3 bases for V and 0 bases for J; bases not matched to a gene: 1. CDR3 sequence reads: CASSQSGTNTGELFF. CDR3 nucleotides: TGTGCCAGCAGCCAGAGCGGGACGAACACCGGGGAGCTGTTTTTT.